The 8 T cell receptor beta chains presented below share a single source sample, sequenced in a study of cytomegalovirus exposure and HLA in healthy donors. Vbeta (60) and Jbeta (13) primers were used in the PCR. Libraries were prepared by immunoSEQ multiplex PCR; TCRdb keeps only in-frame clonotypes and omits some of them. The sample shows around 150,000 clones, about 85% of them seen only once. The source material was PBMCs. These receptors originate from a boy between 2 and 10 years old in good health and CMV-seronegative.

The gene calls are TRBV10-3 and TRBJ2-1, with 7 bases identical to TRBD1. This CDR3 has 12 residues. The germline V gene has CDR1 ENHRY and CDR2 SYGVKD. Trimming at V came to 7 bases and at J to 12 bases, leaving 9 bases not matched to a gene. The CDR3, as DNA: TGTGCCATCAAGGGGACAGAGAGTTGGCAGTTCTTC. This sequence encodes CAIKGTESWQFF.

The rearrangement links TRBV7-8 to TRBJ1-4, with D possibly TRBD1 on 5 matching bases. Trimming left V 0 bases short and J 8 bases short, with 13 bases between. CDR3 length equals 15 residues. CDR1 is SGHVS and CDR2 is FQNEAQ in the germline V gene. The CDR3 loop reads CASSLAAGGAEKLFF. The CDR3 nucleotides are TGTGCCAGCAGCTTAGCGGCCGGAGGGGCCGAAAAACTGTTTTTT.

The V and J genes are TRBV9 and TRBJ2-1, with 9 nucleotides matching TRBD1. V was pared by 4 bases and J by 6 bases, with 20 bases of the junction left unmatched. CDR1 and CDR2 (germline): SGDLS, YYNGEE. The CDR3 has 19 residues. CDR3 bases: TGTGCCAGCAGCCTGGCGGGGGACAGGGTAAGACGAATTGGCAATGAGCAGTTCTTC. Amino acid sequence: CASSLAGDRVRRIGNEQFF.

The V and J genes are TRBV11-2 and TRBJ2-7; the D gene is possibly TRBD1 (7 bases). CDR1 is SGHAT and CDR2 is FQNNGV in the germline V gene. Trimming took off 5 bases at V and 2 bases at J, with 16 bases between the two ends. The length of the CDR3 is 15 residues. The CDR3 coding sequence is TGTGCCAGCAGCCCAGGGGCAGGGGGGACCTACGAGCAGTACTTC. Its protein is CASSPGAGGTYEQYF.

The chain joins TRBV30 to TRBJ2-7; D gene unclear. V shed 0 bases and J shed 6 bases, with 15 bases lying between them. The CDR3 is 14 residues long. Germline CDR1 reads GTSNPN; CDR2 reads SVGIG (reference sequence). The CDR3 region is CAWSVLVTDLEQYF. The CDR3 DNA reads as TGTGCCTGGAGTGTACTTGTTACAGACCTCGAGCAGTACTTC.

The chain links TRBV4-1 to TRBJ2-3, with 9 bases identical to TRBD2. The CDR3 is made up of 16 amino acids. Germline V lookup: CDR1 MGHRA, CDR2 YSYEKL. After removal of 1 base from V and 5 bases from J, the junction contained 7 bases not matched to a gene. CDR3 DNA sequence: TGCGCCAGCAGCCAAGTGCGCGGGGGGGGCAGAGATACGCAGTATTTT. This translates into CASSQVRGGGRDTQYF.

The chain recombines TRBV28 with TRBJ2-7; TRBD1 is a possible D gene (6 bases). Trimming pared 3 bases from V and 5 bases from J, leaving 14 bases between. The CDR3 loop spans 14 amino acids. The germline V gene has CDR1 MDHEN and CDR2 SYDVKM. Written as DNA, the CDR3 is TGTGCCAGCAGTTTTACAGGGTCGGGCGACGAGCAGTACTTC. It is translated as CASSFTGSGDEQYF.

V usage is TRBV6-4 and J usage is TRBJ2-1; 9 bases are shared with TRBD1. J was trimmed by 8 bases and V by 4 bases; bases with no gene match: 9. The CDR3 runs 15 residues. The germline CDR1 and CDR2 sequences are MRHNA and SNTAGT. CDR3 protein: CASSARDRAGDEQFF. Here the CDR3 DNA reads TGTGCCAGCAGTGCCCGGGACAGGGCGGGCGATGAGCAGTTCTTC.